This is a list of T cell receptor beta chains from one sample in a study of T cells in narcolepsy. Profiling relied on immunoSEQ multiplex PCR, and the TCRdb table lists in-frame clones only, not all of them. The data show about 10,000 clones, with roughly three quarters seen just once and approximately 22% held by the top ten. What was sequenced was CD45RA- memory CD8+ T cells from PBMCs. The receptor source for this set is a human donor with narcolepsy. Each CDR3 is given with its conserved first and last residue. A D gene is named only where the DNA matches it firmly. Some rows have no size entry. The others give once, few or many, or a class for an expanded clone.

D gene,CDR3 length,V gene,J gene,clone size,CDR3 protein,CDR3 DNA
.,14,TRBV27,TRBJ1-1,.,CASSFRNMNTEAFF,TGTGCCAGCAGTTTCCGGAACATGAACACTGAAGCTTTCTTT
TRBD1,14,TRBV19,TRBJ2-1,.,CASSPQGEHNEQFF,TGTGCCAGTAGTCCCCAGGGGGAGCACAATGAGCAGTTCTTC
.,13,TRBV28,TRBJ1-1,.,CASSSSGTIEAFF,TGTGCCAGCAGTTCCTCCGGGACGATAGAAGCTTTCTTT
.,14,TRBV4-2,TRBJ2-1,.,CASSQEKNGPEQFF,TGTGCCAGCAGCCAAGAGAAGAACGGTCCTGAGCAGTTCTTC
.,15,TRBV4-2,TRBJ1-4,.,CASSQVEGEGEKLFF,TGTGCCAGCAGCCAAGTCGAAGGGGAGGGTGAAAAACTGTTTTTT
.,14,TRBV28,TRBJ2-1,.,CASSLAGTGTEQFF,TGTGCCAGCAGTTTGGCTGGGACTGGCACTGAGCAGTTCTTC
.,14,TRBV6-6,TRBJ2-1,.,CASSYDSTTNEQFF,TGTGCCAGCAGTTACGATAGTACGACCAATGAGCAGTTCTTC
TRBD2,18,TRBV7-4,TRBJ2-1,.,CASSLPAGVSSSYNEQFF,TGTGCCAGCAGCTTACCTGCGGGGGTATCCAGCTCCTACAATGAGCAGTTCTTC
.,14,TRBV7-9,TRBJ1-6,.,CASSYWTDNSPLHF,TGTGCCAGCAGTTATTGGACAGATAATTCACCCCTCCACTTT
TRBD1,16,TRBV29-1,TRBJ2-3,once,CSVEGVTGVRFDTQYF,TGCAGCGTTGAAGGGGTGACAGGGGTACGGTTCGATACGCAGTATTTT
.,15,TRBV7-3,TRBJ1-2,.,CASSLIAGSAYGYTF,TGTGCCAGCAGCTTAATCGCAGGGAGTGCCTATGGCTACACCTTC
.,12,TRBV5-1,TRBJ2-7,.,CASSSDSYEQYF,TGCGCCAGCAGCTCGGACAGCTACGAGCAGTACTTC
TRBD2,17,TRBV4-2,TRBJ2-1,.,CASSQDLGTSDYNEQFF,TGTGCCAGCAGCCAAGATCTCGGGACTAGCGACTACAATGAGCAGTTCTTC
.,15,TRBV7-9,TRBJ1-4,.,CASSLAGRKDEKLFF,TGTGCCAGCAGCTTAGCTGGCAGGAAAGATGAAAAACTGTTTTTT
.,11,TRBV7-9,TRBJ1-1,.,CASSLGGEAFF,TGTGCCAGCAGCTTGGGGGGCGAAGCTTTCTTT
TRBD1,14,TRBV6-4,TRBJ1-1,.,CASNQGQDDTEAFF,TGTGCCAGCAACCAAGGACAGGATGACACTGAAGCTTTCTTT
TRBD2,14,TRBV4-3,TRBJ2-1,.,CASSIWTSDLEQFF,TGCGCCAGCTCGATCTGGACTAGCGACCTTGAGCAGTTCTTC
.,11,TRBV7-9,TRBJ1-1,few,CASSLGGEAFF,TGTGCCAGCAGCCTGGGGGGAGAAGCTTTCTTT
TRBD2,16,TRBV11-2,TRBJ2-7,.,CASSPRTSGFSYEQYF,TGTGCCAGCAGCCCTCGGACTAGCGGATTCTCCTACGAGCAGTACTTC
.,15,TRBV4-3,TRBJ1-5,.,CASSQEWGAVQPQHF,TGCGCCAGCAGCCAAGAGTGGGGGGCGGTTCAGCCCCAGCATTTT
.,13,TRBV6-1,TRBJ1-2,.,CASSSTSGYGYTF,TGTGCCAGCAGTTCGACATCGGGCTATGGCTACACCTTC
TRBD2,14,TRBV27,TRBJ2-7,.,CASSFAGVINEQYF,TGTGCCAGCAGTTTTGCGGGAGTAATCAACGAGCAGTACTTC
TRBD1,14,TRBV4-1,TRBJ2-5,.,CASSSLQGQETQYF,TGCGCCAGCAGCTCCTTACAGGGGCAAGAGACCCAGTACTTC
.,14,TRBV9,TRBJ2-7,.,CASSPPRKTYEQYF,TGTGCCAGCAGCCCCCCGAGGAAAACCTACGAGCAGTACTTC
.,14,TRBV5-4,TRBJ1-2,.,CASSLIYSNYGYTF,TGTGCCAGCAGCTTGATTTACAGCAACTATGGCTACACCTTC
.,13,TRBV6-4,TRBJ1-1,.,CASSDMANTEAFF,TGTGCCAGCAGTGACATGGCGAACACTGAAGCTTTCTTT
TRBD2,19,TRBV7-6,TRBJ2-6,.,CASSPTAGGADSGANVLTF,TGTGCCAGCAGCCCCACCGCCGGGGGGGCGGACTCTGGGGCCAACGTCCTGACTTTC
.,16,TRBV28,TRBJ1-6,.,CASSLMGERVNSPLHF,TGTGCCAGCAGTTTGATGGGGGAACGGGTTAATTCACCCCTCCACTTT
TRBD2,15,TRBV27,TRBJ2-1,.,CASSLGGGPYNEQFF,TGTGCCAGCAGTTTAGGCGGGGGGCCTTACAATGAGCAGTTCTTC
TRBD1,15,TRBV5-4,TRBJ2-1,.,CASSPPGQDHNEQFF,TGTGCCAGCAGCCCTCCGGGACAGGACCACAATGAGCAGTTCTTC
.,12,TRBV14,TRBJ1-4,.,CASSILPEKLFF,TGTGCCAGCAGCATCCTCCCGGAAAAACTGTTTTTT
TRBD1,15,TRBV7-2,TRBJ2-7,.,CASSWTGSGSYEQYF,TGTGCCAGCAGCTGGACAGGGTCGGGGTCCTACGAGCAGTACTTC
.,14,TRBV6-1,TRBJ2-1,.,CASSENFELDEQFF,TGTGCCAGCAGTGAAAATTTCGAGCTCGATGAGCAGTTCTTC
.,15,TRBV11-3,TRBJ1-1,.,CASSQRGGLNTEAFF,TGTGCCAGCAGCCAACGGGGGGGACTGAACACCGAAGCTTTCTTT
.,15,TRBV5-1,TRBJ1-6,.,CASSLGVPYNSPLHF,TGTGCCAGCAGCCTGGGAGTTCCCTATAATTCACCCCTCCACTTT
.,13,TRBV5-4,TRBJ2-5,.,CASSFPGQETQYF,TGTGCCAGCAGCTTCCCTGGCCAAGAGACCCAGTACTTC
TRBD2,15,TRBV28,TRBJ2-3,.,CASSLAGTHTDTQYF,TGTGCCAGCAGTCTAGCGGGGACCCACACAGATACGCAGTATTTT
TRBD2,14,TRBV5-1,TRBJ2-3,.,CASSLGTSADTQYF,TGCGCCAGCAGCTTGGGGACTAGCGCAGATACGCAGTATTTT
.,12,TRBV6-1,TRBJ2-7,.,CATQPGTHEQYF,TGTGCCACCCAACCGGGGACCCACGAGCAGTACTTC
.,15,TRBV6-1,TRBJ2-2,.,CASAFSGLQTGELFF,TGTGCCAGCGCCTTCAGCGGGCTCCAGACCGGGGAGCTGTTTTTT
.,12,TRBV5-6,TRBJ2-7,.,CASKAVGYEQYF,TGTGCCAGCAAGGCGGTTGGCTACGAGCAGTACTTC
TRBD1,16,TRBV15,TRBJ2-1,.,CATSGEQGAMYNEQFF,TGTGCCACCAGCGGAGAACAGGGGGCCATGTACAATGAGCAGTTCTTC
.,15,TRBV5-1,TRBJ1-2,few,CASSQDRSRVYGYTF,TGCGCCAGCAGCCAAGATCGGAGCAGGGTCTATGGCTACACCTTC
.,15,TRBV28,TRBJ2-2,.,CASSLADANTGELFF,TGTGCCAGCAGTTTAGCAGATGCGAACACCGGGGAGCTGTTTTTT
TRBD2,19,TRBV29-1,TRBJ2-1,.,CSVEDPPPTSGENYNEQFF,TGCAGCGTTGAAGATCCACCTCCTACTAGCGGGGAAAACTACAATGAGCAGTTCTTC
.,19,TRBV10-3,TRBJ2-7,.,CAISDPTLNRATRSYEQYF,TGTGCCATCAGTGACCCGACCCTCAACAGGGCCACCAGATCCTACGAGCAGTACTTC
TRBD1,14,TRBV7-9,TRBJ2-7,.,CASSFTGGTYEQYF,TGTGCCAGCAGCTTCACAGGGGGCACCTACGAGCAGTACTTC
.,12,TRBV10-1,TRBJ1-2,large,CASSESHYGYTF,TGCGCCAGCAGTGAGTCACACTATGGCTACACCTTC
.,13,TRBV4-1,TRBJ1-5,.,CASSPRGGQPQHF,TGCGCCAGCAGCCCTAGAGGGGGTCAGCCCCAGCATTTT